These T cell receptor beta chains were read from a single sample in a study of blood T cell repertoires in COVID-19. Only in-frame clones appear in the TCRdb table, and some are missing; sequencing was by immunoSEQ multiplex PCR. The repertoire holds approximately 15,000 clones, with approximately 82% as singletons. Sequencing used peripheral blood. The receptors here all came from a woman aged 45-65 years with active or convalescent COVID-19. The CDR3 runs from the conserved cysteine through the conserved F or W. The D gene is left open where the match is weak. Size values are once, few and many counts, or a class for expanded clones, and some rows have none.

TRBD2 | TRBJ2-5 | TRBV11-2 | . | CASSLAGTSVGKTQYF | TGTGCCAGCAGCTTAGCGGGGACTAGCGTCGGGAAGACCCAGTACTTC
. | TRBJ1-5 | TRBV27 | . | CASSFGQQNQPQHF | TGTGCCAGCAGTTTTGGACAGCAGAATCAGCCCCAGCATTTT
TRBD2 | TRBJ2-7 | TRBV2 | . | CASSPTWTSGGNYEQYF | TGTGCCAGCAGCCCAACCTGGACTAGCGGGGGGAACTACGAGCAGTACTTC
TRBD1 | TRBJ2-5 | TRBV24-1 | . | CATNDRGQETQYF | TGTGCCACCAACGACAGGGGCCAAGAGACCCAGTACTTC
TRBD1 | TRBJ2-1 | TRBV5-1 | . | CASSLDRGLSNEQFF | TGCGCCAGCAGCTTGGACAGGGGGCTTTCGAATGAGCAGTTCTTC
TRBD1 | TRBJ2-7 | TRBV6-5 | once | CASSPGTDREEQYF | TGTGCCAGCAGTCCAGGGACAGACCGTGAAGAGCAGTACTTC
. | TRBJ2-1 | TRBV28 | . | CASSFLAGRSSYNEQFF | TGTGCCAGCAGTTTTTTGGCGGGACGGAGCTCCTACAATGAGCAGTTCTTC
. | TRBJ2-3 | TRBV15 | . | CATSRVSSDTQYF | TGTGCCACCAGCAGAGTCTCGTCAGATACGCAGTATTTT
. | TRBJ2-7 | TRBV7-9 | . | CASSQIALSYEQYF | TGTGCCAGCAGCCAGATAGCTCTCTCCTACGAGCAGTACTTC
TRBD2 | TRBJ2-7 | TRBV28 | . | CASSLAREGTPEQYF | TGTGCCAGCAGTTTGGCTAGGGAGGGTACCCCGGAGCAGTACTTC
. | TRBJ1-5 | TRBV5-1 | . | CASSPKTVLNQPQHF | TGCGCCAGCAGCCCCAAGACAGTTCTCAATCAGCCCCAGCATTTT
TRBD2 | TRBJ2-7 | TRBV2 | . | CASRAGTSLGEQYF | TGTGCCAGCAGGGCCGGGACTAGCTTGGGTGAGCAGTACTTC
. | TRBJ1-6 | TRBV14 | . | CASRQLNSPLHF | TGTGCCAGCAGACAGTTAAATTCACCCCTCCACTTT
. | TRBJ1-1 | TRBV6-5 | once | CASSKQGSGTEAFF | TGTGCCAGCAGTAAACAGGGAAGTGGCACTGAAGCTTTCTTT
TRBD1 | TRBJ2-5 | TRBV2 | large | CASSHTTSRDRGAETQYF | TGTGCCAGCAGCCACACCACTTCCCGGGACAGGGGTGCAGAGACCCAGTACTTC
. | TRBJ2-1 | TRBV6-5 | once | CASSYSQYRNEQFF | TGTGCCAGCAGTTACTCCCAATATCGGAATGAGCAGTTCTTC
. | TRBJ2-1 | TRBV3-1/TRBV3-2 | . | CASSQGLSSYNEQFF | TGTGCCAGCAGCCAAGGGTTGAGCTCCTACAATGAGCAGTTCTTC
TRBD1 | TRBJ1-2 | TRBV6-1 | . | CASSDQTGGDYGYTF | TGTGCCAGCAGTGACCAGACAGGGGGAGATTATGGCTACACCTTC
. | TRBJ1-1 | TRBV6-1 | . | CASSDRRSNTEAFF | TGTGCCAGCAGTGACCGTCGGAGCAACACTGAAGCTTTCTTT
. | TRBJ1-1 | TRBV12-3/TRBV12-4 | few | CASSLWGVTEAFF | TGTGCCAGCAGTTTATGGGGGGTAACTGAAGCTTTCTTT